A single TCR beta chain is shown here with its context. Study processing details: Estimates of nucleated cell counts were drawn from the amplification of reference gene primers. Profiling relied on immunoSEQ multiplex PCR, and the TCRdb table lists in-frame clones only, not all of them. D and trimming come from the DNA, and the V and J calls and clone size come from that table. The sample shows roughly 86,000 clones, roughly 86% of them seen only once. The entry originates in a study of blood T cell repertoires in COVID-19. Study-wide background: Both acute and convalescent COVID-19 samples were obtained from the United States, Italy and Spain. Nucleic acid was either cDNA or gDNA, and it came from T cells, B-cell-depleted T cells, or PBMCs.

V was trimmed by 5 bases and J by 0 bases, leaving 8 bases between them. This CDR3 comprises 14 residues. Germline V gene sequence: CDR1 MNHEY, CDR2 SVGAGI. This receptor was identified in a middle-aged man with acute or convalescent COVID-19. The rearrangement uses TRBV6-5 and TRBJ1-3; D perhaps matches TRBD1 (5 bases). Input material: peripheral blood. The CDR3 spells CASSRGSSGNTIYF. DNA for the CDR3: TGTGCCAGCAGTCGGGGGAGCTCTGGAAACACCATATATTTT.